This T cell receptor beta chain was retrieved from a study of a mutant IDH1 vaccine in newly diagnosed glioma. For the study at large: The initiation of vaccination occurred 4-6 weeks after radiotherapy alone, or with temozolomide cycles. The treated population exhibited a male proportion of roughly 60%, a female proportion of approximately 38%, and a mean age of roughly 39 years. Study findings and constraints: The study observed vaccine-induced immune responses in 93.3% of patients.

Data came from immunoSEQ multiplex PCR; TCRdb stores just in-frame clones and leaves some out. Here the sample spans 25,000 or so clones, under 85% being singletons. Noted time point: week 5, during vaccination. What each vaccine dose contained was 300 ug of mutant IDH1 20-mer peptide, accompanied by topical imiquimod. New astrocytomas of WHO grade 3 or 4 that were IDH1-mutant and ATRX-lost were found in the donors. The CDR3 has 13 amino acids. Trimming left V 4 bases short and J 6 bases short, with 11 bases between. CDR1 is LGHNA, CDR2 YNFKEQ, per germline. For this clone: Its target is unknown.

The sequenced sample was PBMCs, obtained from a glioma patient whose treatment included an IDH1 peptide vaccine. This sequence was found in a man aged 35 to 55 with glioma. Some clones in this sample may be carry-over from other donors' samples. V is TRBV4-2 and J is TRBJ2-3, with D hard to call. For the CDR3, the DNA is TGTGCCAGCAGCCGCGTCGAGTCGGATACGCAGTATTTT. The encoded protein is CASSRVESDTQYF.